These 16 T cell receptor beta chains were all obtained from the same sample, sequenced in a study of blood T cell repertoires in COVID-19. Produced via immunoSEQ multiplex PCR; TCRdb's table is partial and in-frame only. Among about 190,000 clones, approximately 78% were seen once, and the ten largest hold 2.5% to 3%. The sequencing input was peripheral blood. These receptor sequences come from a woman at least 80 years old with active or convalescent COVID-19.

A single count supports this clone. The chain has TRBV2 and TRBJ2-5; 9 bases align to TRBD2. The germline CDR1 and CDR2 sequences are SNHLY and FYNNEI. This CDR3 is 14 amino acids long. The ends lost 4 bases at V and 1 base at J; junction bases unmatched: 1. The CDR3 here is CASSGLAVQETQYF. CDR3 DNA: TGTGCCAGCAGTGGACTAGCGGTCCAAGAGACCCAGTACTTC.

This chain uses TRBV2 with TRBJ2-2; 9 nucleotides agree with TRBD1. The germline V gene has CDR1 SNHLY and CDR2 FYNNEI. This CDR3 has 16 amino acids. The J segment lost 1 base and the V segment lost 6 bases, leaving 6 bases of the junction unmatched. The CDR3 region is CASRPGTGKNTGELFF. The CDR3 DNA reads TGTGCCAGCAGGCCCGGGACAGGGAAGAACACCGGGGAGCTGTTTTTT.

The chain couples TRBV19 to TRBJ2-3; TRBD1 is a possible D gene (6 bases). Between the trimmed V and J ends, which lost 3 bases and 2 bases, there was a span of 12 bases. The CDR3 is made up of 15 amino acids. Per germline, CDR1 LNHDA and CDR2 SQIVND (reference sequence). CDR3 region: CASSMAGALTDTQYF. The CDR3 nucleotides are TGTGCCAGTAGTATGGCAGGGGCCCTCACAGATACGCAGTATTTT.

This clone was detected once. The rearrangement uses TRBV2 and TRBJ1-5, with D hard to call. V lost 5 bases, J lost 5 bases, and 7 bases lay in between. CDR1 and CDR2 from the germline V gene are SNHLY and FYNNEI. The CDR3 length is 12 residues. CDR3 sequence reads: CASSPQDQPQHF. In nucleotides, the CDR3 is TGTGCCAGCAGTCCCCAGGATCAGCCCCAGCATTTT.

The genes are TRBV18 and TRBJ1-5, with no clear D. Per the germline V gene, CDR1 is KGHSH and CDR2 is LQKENI. V gave up 1 base and J gave up 6 bases, with 10 bases separating them. The CDR3 is 14 residues long. The CDR3 region has the DNA TGTGCCAGCTCACCACAGGGAGGGTCTCAGCCCCAGCATTTT. This gives the protein CASSPQGGSQPQHF.

The J gene is TRBJ1-4, the V gene TRBV14; possible D gene TRBD1, 5 bases. The germline CDR1 and CDR2 sequences are SGHDN and FVKESK. V was cut by 5 bases and J by 5 bases, with 12 bases left in between. This CDR3 region has 14 residues. The chain's CDR3 is CASSYRQLNEKLFF. As DNA, the CDR3 is TGTGCCAGCAGCTACCGACAGTTAAATGAAAAACTGTTTTTT.

The rearrangement uses TRBV3-1 (or the pseudogene TRBV3-2) and TRBJ2-7, with D possibly TRBD1 on 5 matching bases. This CDR3 comprises 14 residues. The germline V and J ends were trimmed by 4 bases and 2 bases, with 12 bases remaining between them. Germline loops: CDR1 LGHDT, CDR2 YNNKEL (reference sequence). CDR3 residues: CASSPSTGAYEQYF. CDR3 coding DNA: TGTGCCAGCAGCCCCAGCACAGGAGCCTACGAGCAGTACTTC.

V gene TRBV12-3 or TRBV12-4 combines with J gene TRBJ1-2; the match to TRBD1 covers 10 bases. V was clipped by 3 bases and J by 8 bases; unmatched bases: 3. The CDR3 covers 13 residues. The CDR3 region has the DNA TGTGCCAGCAGTTTGGGACAGGGGCTCGGCTACACCTTC. Translation: CASSLGQGLGYTF.

This chain connects TRBV4-3 to TRBJ2-7; 16 nucleotides line up with TRBD2. The CDR3 has 18 residues. The germline V gene encodes CDR1 LGHNA and CDR2 YSLEER. J gave up 2 bases and V 2 bases, and 6 bases lay outside the gene matches. The CDR3 spells CASSQPGLAGGRAYEQYF. Written as DNA, the CDR3 is TGCGCCAGCAGCCAACCGGGACTAGCGGGGGGGAGGGCCTACGAGCAGTACTTC.

The chain is built from TRBV7-7 and TRBJ2-5; tentative D call: TRBD2 (6 bases). Germline V gives CDR1 SSHAT, CDR2 FNYEAQ (reference sequence). The CDR3 sequence is 16 residues long. Trimming pared 0 bases from V and 1 base from J, leaving 12 bases between. CDR3 coding DNA: TGTGCCAGCAGCTTAGCTCTTGGGGACTCCCAAGAGACCCAGTACTTC. It encodes CASSLALGDSQETQYF.

CDR3 DNA sequence: TGCGCCAGCAGCCAGGACAGGGGCAACGATGAGCAGTTCTTC. It translates to CASSQDRGNDEQFF. The chain has TRBV5-1 and TRBJ2-1; 9 bases match TRBD1. This CDR3 has 14 amino acids. Germline V gives CDR1 SGHRS, CDR2 YFSETQ. With V trimmed by 4 bases and J by 8 bases, 7 bases remained unmatched.

This rearrangement joins TRBV29-1 to TRBJ2-3, with TRBD2 matching over 14 bases. The V gene's germline CDR1 is SQVTM and CDR2 ANQGSEA. The length of the CDR3 is 16 residues. J was trimmed by 8 bases and V by 6 bases; bases with no gene match: 13. DNA of the CDR3: TGCAGCGTCACTGCCGGGACTAGCGGGGGACCGGGTACGCAGTATTTT. Translated, it gives CSVTAGTSGGPGTQYF.

This sequence joins TRBV7-2 and TRBJ1-1; the D is unclear. The germline V gene has CDR1 SGHTA and CDR2 FQGNSA. This CDR3 has 15 residues. V gave up 0 bases and J gave up 0 bases, with 8 bases separating them. CDR3 sequence: CASSLASFMNTEAFF. CDR3 sequence (DNA): TGTGCCAGCAGCTTAGCGTCTTTTATGAACACTGAAGCTTTCTTT.

The CDR3 bases are TGTGCCAGTAGTTCCCAGGGCTGGGCTTTCTTT. Protein product: CASSSQGWAFF. V usage is TRBV19 and J usage is TRBJ1-1; D is possibly TRBD1 (5 bases). The CDR3 is made up of 11 amino acids. V shed 5 bases and J shed 11 bases, with 12 bases lying between them. Germline V lookup: CDR1 LNHDA, CDR2 SQIVND (reference sequence).

The J gene is TRBJ2-2, the V gene TRBV24-1; no clear D gene. This CDR3 spans 14 amino acids. Trimming took off 4 bases at V and 6 bases at J, with 11 bases between the two ends. The germline CDR1 and CDR2 sequences are KGHDR and SFDVKD. DNA of the CDR3: TGTGCCACCAGTGAGCCTGACTTACCCGGGGAGCTGTTTTTT. It encodes CATSEPDLPGELFF.

This clone was seen just once. The genes are TRBV5-1 and TRBJ2-3; 10 bases line up with TRBD2. Germline CDR1 reads SGHRS; CDR2 reads YFSETQ. This CDR3 has 19 amino acids. V was clipped by 0 bases and J by 0 bases; unmatched bases: 10. CDR3 in DNA: TGCGCCAGCAGCTTGGGGCCACTTCTAGCGGGGGCCAGCACAGATACGCAGTATTTT. Translation gives CASSLGPLLAGASTDTQYF.